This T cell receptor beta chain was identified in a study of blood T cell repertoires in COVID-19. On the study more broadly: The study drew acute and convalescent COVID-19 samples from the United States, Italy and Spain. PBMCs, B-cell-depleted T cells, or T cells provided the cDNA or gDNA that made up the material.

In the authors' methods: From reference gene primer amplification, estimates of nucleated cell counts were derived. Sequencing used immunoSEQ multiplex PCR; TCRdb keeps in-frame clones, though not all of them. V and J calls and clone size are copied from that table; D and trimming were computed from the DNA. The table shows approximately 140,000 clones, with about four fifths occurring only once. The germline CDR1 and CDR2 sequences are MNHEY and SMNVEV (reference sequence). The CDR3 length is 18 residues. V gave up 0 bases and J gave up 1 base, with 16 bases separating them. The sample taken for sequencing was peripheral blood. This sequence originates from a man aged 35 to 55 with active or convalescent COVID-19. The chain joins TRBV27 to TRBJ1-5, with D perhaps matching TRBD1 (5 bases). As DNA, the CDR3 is TGTGCCAGCAGTTTATCCGCAGGGATAAGGCCGAGCAATCAGCCCCAGCATTTT. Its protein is CASSLSAGIRPSNQPQHF.